This TCR beta chain derives from a study of CD8 T cells in ankylosing spondylitis. TCRdb reprocessed the 5' RACE reads with MiXCR, giving one entry per CDR3 protein. This repertoire shows some 240,000 distinct CDR3 sequences, more than 20% found once; its top ten account for roughly 0.6%. Germline CDR1 and CDR2: DFQATT and SNEGSKA (reference sequence). V was clipped by 7 bases and J by 2 bases; unmatched bases: 13. The CDR3 contains 15 residues. The V gene is TRBV20-1, the J gene TRBJ1-2, with 7 positions matching TRBD1. Sequences were obtained from blood, either unsorted or a sorted T cell fraction (not recorded which). This receptor was obtained from a male donor with ankylosing spondylitis or in good health (not recorded which). In DNA, the CDR3 is TGCAGTGTCCCCCTGGGGGCAGGGGGGAACTATGGCTACACCTTC. It yields the protein CSVPLGAGGNYGYTF.